This section outlines one T cell receptor beta chain sequence together with its context. The antigen remains unidentified. CD45RO-negative, CCR7-positively selected cells formed the naive CD8 fraction, excluding terminally differentiated effector memory CD45RA+ cells. The record originates from a study of shared clonotypes between healthy human individuals. Study-level results: Rarefaction showed sorted-subset sequencing was incomplete despite large depth.

Deep-level assay runs were performed. Replicate PCRs for sorted subsets used roughly 200 ng DNA; this equaled 25,000 to 30,000 T cell genomes. Data came from immunoSEQ multiplex PCR; TCRdb stores just in-frame clones and leaves some out. There are approximately 720,000 clones in the sample; about 90% occur only once, and approximately 25% lies in the top ten. The V end lost 6 bases, the J end lost 6 bases, and 12 bases lay between the germline ends. CDR3 length: 12 amino acids. Germline V gene data show CDR1 as MNHEY and CDR2 as SMNVEV (reference sequence). This receptor was identified in a man aged 25 to 40 in good health. The sample comprised naive CD8+ T cells sorted from blood. The genes are TRBV27 and TRBJ2-7; no firm D call. The CDR3 region is CASSTFGREQYF. In DNA, the CDR3 is TGTGCCAGCAGCACCTTCGGCCGCGAGCAGTACTTC.